Sequencing of this T cell receptor beta chain was carried out in a study of Graves' ophthalmopathy and Graves' hyperthyroidism. The overall study: Stable hyperthyroidism denotes an absence of ophthalmopathy throughout 18 months of follow-up.

Amplification of TCR beta CDR3 regions used RNA transcripts. RT-PCR with HTBI primers came first, then second-round multiplex PCR. A single record per CDR3 protein comes from TCRdb applying MiXCR to the multiplex PCR reads. The sample has some 1.1 million distinct CDR3 sequences, less than 45% seen once; the top ten hold roughly 11%. Study-level points and caveats: In predicting ophthalmopathy progression, the model reached about 71% sensitivity and roughly 74% specificity.

In regard to this clonotype: The antigen remains unidentified.

The evidence that diagnosis relied on was clinical symptoms, serum thyroxine, TRAb, thyroid ultrasound and orbital computed tomography. The V end lost 0 bases, the J end lost 3 bases, and 9 bases lay between the germline ends. CDR1 and CDR2 from the germline V gene are MNHNY and SVGAGI (reference sequence). CDR3 length: 15 amino acids. This sequence was found in an adult man with Graves' hyperthyroidism. The rearrangement uses TRBV6-6 and TRBJ1-5; a weak D match, TRBD1 (6 bases). The specimen was peripheral blood or thyroid tissue (not recorded which). CDR3 region: CASSYSQGNNQPQHF. The CDR3 DNA reads TGTGCCAGCAGTTACTCGCAGGGGAACAATCAGCCCCAGCATTTT.